These 32 T cell receptor beta chains originate from one sample sequenced in a study of CD8 T cells in ankylosing spondylitis. TCRdb redid the calling of the 5' RACE reads with MiXCR, one entry per CDR3 protein. Altogether 150,000 to 200,000 distinct CDR3 sequences are present, around 13% being singletons, with the ten largest covering 9.5% to 11%. Sequenced: blood, either unsorted or a sorted T cell fraction (not recorded which). These receptors were taken from a female donor with ankylosing spondylitis or in good health (not recorded which).

This clonotype was seen ten or more times. The chain joins TRBV5-5 to TRBJ2-7; D gene unclear. This CDR3 is 15 amino acids long. The V end was cut by 2 bases, the J end by 0 bases, with 12 bases between. From germline, CDR1 is SGHKS and CDR2 YYEKEE (reference sequence). The CDR3 sequence: CASSFRTSNSYEQYF. The CDR3 DNA reads as TGTGCCAGCAGCTTTAGGACGTCTAACTCCTACGAGCAGTACTTC.

This clonotype was counted only a few times. The rearrangement links TRBV7-9 to TRBJ2-3, with 8 positions matching TRBD2. The CDR3 consists of 17 residues. V was pared by 8 bases and J by 3 bases, with 16 bases of the junction left unmatched. Germline CDR1 is SEHNR and CDR2 is FQNEAQ (reference sequence). In DNA form, the CDR3 reads TGTGCCAGCGGAACCTTGTTCAGCGGGAGCAGGACAGATACGCAGTATTTT. It codes for CASGTLFSGSRTDTQYF.

Notes on this clonotype: An end of the junction differs from the germline gene, which may be a read error. The V call is TRBV12-3 or TRBV12-4, the J call TRBJ1-4; 7 nucleotides agree with TRBD1. The CDR3 is 15 amino acids. The CDR3 protein is CASSRQGEVREKLLF. The CDR3 nucleotides are TGTGCCAGCAGTCGTCAGGGGGAGGTGCGAGAAAAACTGTTATTT.

This clonotype was counted between two and nine times. The chain recombines TRBV10-3 with TRBJ2-1, with 10 bases fitting TRBD1. This CDR3 comprises 16 residues. Germline CDR1 and CDR2: ENHRY and SYGVKD. Trimming took 8 bases from V and 0 from J; bases not matched to a gene: 7. The CDR3 coding sequence is TGTGCCATCCGGGACAGGGGCCGGGGCTCCTACAATGAGCAGTTCTTC. Translated: CAIRDRGRGSYNEQFF.

This clonotype came up many times. J is TRBJ2-2 and V is TRBV7-2; D uncertain. Deletions cut 5 bases from V and 4 bases from J, with 11 bases between. Germline V gene data show CDR1 as SGHTA and CDR2 as FQGNSA. CDR3 length: 14 amino acids. CDR3 sequence reads: CASSPGDITGELFF. CDR3 in DNA: TGTGCCAGCAGCCCCGGTGACATCACCGGGGAGCTGTTTTTT. The full variable domain, completed using reference TRBV7-2 and TRBJ2-2, is GAGVSQSPSNKVTEKGKDVELRCDPISGHTALYWYRQSLGQGLEFLIYFQGNSAPDKSGLPSDRFSAERTGGSVSTLTIQRTQQEDSAVYLCASSPGDITGELFFGEGSRLTVL.

Comment on this clonotype: A much larger clone sits a single nucleotide away, making a read error possible. This sequence joins TRBV27 and TRBJ2-1, with 10 nucleotides matching TRBD1. The CDR3 extends over 15 amino acids. CDR1 MNHEY and CDR2 SMNVEV come from the germline V gene (reference sequence). CDR3 loop: CVSSTDRGHKNEQFF. For the CDR3, the DNA is TGTGTCAGCAGTACCGACAGGGGGCATAAAAATGAGCAGTTCTTC.

A word on this clonotype: Sequence at one end of the junction differs from germline and may be a read error. The chain links TRBV6-2 or TRBV6-3 to TRBJ2-1; perhaps TRBD2 as D (6 bases). Germline V CDR1 and CDR2: MNHEY, SVGEGT. CDR3 size: 16 residues. The CDR3 bases are TGTGCCAGCAGCCGTTCCCGGGGGAAGGGGTACAATAAGCAGTTCTTC. Its protein is CASSRSRGKGYNKQFF.

V usage is TRBV28 and J usage is TRBJ2-7; TRBD1 matches 8 bases. Germline CDR1 is MDHEN and CDR2 is SYDVKM. Trimming removed 4 bases from V and 2 bases from J; junction bases left unmatched: 10. The CDR3 extends over 16 amino acids. CDR3: CASSSGTGEYPYEQYF. The DNA for the CDR3 is TGTGCCAGCAGTTCCGGGACAGGAGAGTACCCCTACGAGCAGTACTTC.

This clonotype has ten or more counts. V is TRBV7-6 and J is TRBJ2-7, with D uncertain. V was shortened by 2 bases and J by 3 bases, with 5 bases between the two germline ends. Germline CDR1 and CDR2: SGHVS and FNYEAQ. The CDR3 is 12 amino acids. The CDR3 loop reads CASSLNNYEQYF. CDR3 DNA sequence: TGTGCCAGCAGCTTAAATAACTACGAGCAGTACTTC.

This clonotype appeared many times. The rearrangement links TRBV29-1 to TRBJ2-4; 7 bases are shared with TRBD1. The CDR3 extends over 17 amino acids. CDR1 is SQVTM, CDR2 ANQGSEA, per germline. V was clipped by 1 base and J by 7 bases; unmatched bases: 16. CDR3 residues: CSVEVSWGTVGENIQYF. The CDR3 DNA is TGCAGCGTTGAAGTCAGTTGGGGGACAGTTGGGGAGAACATTCAGTACTTC.

The rearrangement uses TRBV6-5 and TRBJ2-1; TRBD1 might be the D (6 bases). The ends were cut back, 0 bases at V and 5 bases at J, with 14 bases in the middle. This CDR3 spans 16 amino acids. Germline V gene data show CDR1 as MNHEY and CDR2 as SVGAGI. CDR3 nucleotides: TGTGCCAGCAGTTACTCGAGAAAGACAGGTGACAATGAGCAGTTCTTC. It encodes CASSYSRKTGDNEQFF.

Ten or more counts support this clonotype. The V gene is TRBV5-1, the J gene TRBJ2-7, with TRBD2 identical over 10 bases. The V gene's germline CDR1 is SGHRS and CDR2 YFSETQ. With 4 bases clipped from V and 2 bases from J, the junction kept 6 bases outside the gene matches. The CDR3 sequence is 15 residues long. The CDR3 spells CASSLTSGATYEQYF. The CDR3 coding sequence is TGCGCCAGCAGCCTCACTAGCGGGGCAACCTACGAGCAGTACTTC.

This chain joins TRBV29-1 and TRBJ2-1, with 11 bases that match TRBD2. In germline, CDR1 is SQVTM, CDR2 ANQGSEA. V lost 8 bases, J lost 6 bases, and 9 bases stayed unmatched. The CDR3 consists of 14 residues. CDR3 amino acids: CSPLKTSGINEQFF. The CDR3 DNA reads TGCAGCCCCCTGAAGACTAGCGGGATCAATGAGCAGTTCTTC.

This clonotype was counted between two and nine times. This chain uses TRBV19 with TRBJ1-5; possible D gene TRBD1, 5 bases. Germline loops: CDR1 LNHDA, CDR2 SQIVND (reference sequence). CDR3 length: 16 amino acids. Trimming cost V 0 bases and J 10 bases, with 19 bases left between them. CDR3 DNA sequence: TGTGCCAGTAGTATAGATGGCGCAGGGCCCGCTAATCCCCAGCATTTT. Amino acid sequence: CASSIDGAGPANPQHF.

This clonotype was seen many times. The genes are TRBV7-9 and TRBJ2-1; 11 positions match TRBD2. Trimming removed 2 bases from V and 5 bases from J; junction bases left unmatched: 5. Germline CDR1 is SEHNR and CDR2 is FQNEAQ (reference sequence). CDR3 length equals 16 residues. The CDR3 nucleotides read TGTGCCAGCAGCTTATATTTACTAGCGGGAGACAATGAGCAGTTCTTC. It is translated as CASSLYLLAGDNEQFF.

This clonotype was seen many times. This chain connects TRBV5-1 to TRBJ1-1; D ambiguous. Per germline, CDR1 SGHRS and CDR2 YFSETQ. V was clipped by 0 bases and J by 0 bases, with 3 bases between them. The CDR3 has 13 residues. CDR3 DNA sequence: TGCGCCAGCAGCTTGGGTATGAACACTGAAGCTTTCTTT. Protein product: CASSLGMNTEAFF.

The genes are TRBV27 and TRBJ1-2; 8 bases map to TRBD1. CDR1 is MNHEY and CDR2 is SMNVEV in the germline V gene (reference sequence). V shed 6 bases, J shed 5 bases, and the junction held 8 bases outside the gene matches. This CDR3 region has 14 residues. The CDR3 sequence is CASRALQGAYGYTF. The CDR3 nucleotides read TGTGCCAGCAGGGCCCTGCAGGGGGCGTATGGCTACACCTTC.

This clonotype was observed many times. The chain recombines TRBV12-3 or TRBV12-4 with TRBJ2-1; 14 nucleotides match TRBD2. V shed 8 bases and J 9 bases; nucleotides not matched to a gene: 3. This CDR3 contains 13 residues. The CDR3 bases are TGTGCCAGCGGGACTAGCGGGAGCCTTGAGCAGTTCTTC. Residues: CASGTSGSLEQFF.

This clonotype has at least ten counts. The chain combines TRBV20-1 with TRBJ2-3; 11 bases fit TRBD2. Losses at the gene ends were 0 bases for V and 4 bases for J; bases not matched to a gene: 9. This CDR3 spans 17 amino acids. CDR1 and CDR2 (germline): DFQATT, SNEGSKA (reference sequence). The CDR3 coding sequence is TGCAGTGCTAGAGACCTACTAGCGGGAGTTGTAGCAGATACGCAGTATTTT. Translated, it gives CSARDLLAGVVADTQYF.

The chain is built from TRBV20-1 and TRBJ2-1, with TRBD2 identical over 12 bases. This CDR3 is 15 amino acids long. With V trimmed by 3 bases and J by 7 bases, 7 bases remained unmatched. CDR1 and CDR2 (germline): DFQATT, SNEGSKA (reference sequence). This chain's CDR3 is CSASELAGGGNEQFF. CDR3 sequence (DNA): TGCAGTGCTAGTGAACTAGCGGGAGGCGGGAATGAGCAGTTCTTC.

This chain links TRBV20-1 with TRBJ2-7, with D possibly called TRBD1 or TRBD2 (5 bases each). Germline V lookup: CDR1 DFQATT, CDR2 SNEGSKA (reference sequence). Deletions cut 7 bases from V and 8 bases from J, with 15 bases between. The CDR3 length is 11 residues. The CDR3 is CSVWRQGQQYF. The CDR3 nucleotides are TGCAGTGTTTGGAGGCAGGGACAGCAGTACTTC.

This clonotype occurred many times. V gene TRBV24-1 combines with J gene TRBJ2-7; D is uncertain. The CDR3 totals 13 residues. The germline V and J ends were trimmed by 4 bases and 5 bases, with 11 bases remaining between them. CDR1 is KGHDR, CDR2 SFDVKD, per germline. The CDR3 loop reads CATSEPGFDEQYF. In DNA, the CDR3 is TGTGCCACCAGTGAACCGGGTTTCGACGAGCAGTACTTC.

The sample holds many counts of this clonotype. The chain couples TRBV6-5 to TRBJ2-7, with D perhaps TRBD2 (5 bases). This CDR3 has 15 residues. V gave up 0 bases and J gave up 1 base, with 10 bases separating them. Germline assignment: CDR1 MNHEY and CDR2 SVGAGI. CDR3 sequence reads: CASSYSAAISYEQYF. DNA for the CDR3: TGTGCCAGCAGTTACTCAGCGGCCATATCCTACGAGCAGTACTTC.

Many counts were recorded for this clonotype. The chain recombines TRBV20-1 with TRBJ2-1; 9 bases are shared with TRBD2. The length of the CDR3 is 15 residues. With 7 bases clipped from V and 5 bases from J, the junction kept 12 bases outside the gene matches. CDR1 is DFQATT, CDR2 SNEGSKA, per germline (reference sequence). CDR3 region: CSVSFGLAGNNEQFF. For the CDR3, the DNA is TGCAGTGTAAGTTTCGGTCTAGCGGGAAACAATGAGCAGTTCTTC.

This clonotype has a single count. A read error may be the cause here, since a much bigger clone is one base away. V gene TRBV28 combines with J gene TRBJ2-7, with D uncertain. Looked up from germline, CDR1 is MDHEN and CDR2 is SYDVKM. The CDR3 contains 12 residues. CDR3 protein: CASSPRNYKQYF. The CDR3 DNA is TGTGCCAGCAGTCCGCGGAACTACAAGCAGTACTTC.

This clonotype was detected a few times. J is TRBJ2-5 and V is TRBV21-1. TRBV21-1 is a pseudogene. The CDR3 is 13 amino acids. CDR3 residues: CASSKDRRETQYF. The CDR3 DNA follows: TGTGCCAGCAGCAAAGACCGCCGGGAGACCCAGTACTTC.

Comments on this clonotype: This sequence may be a read error, since a much larger clone differs from it by one base. This chain links TRBV7-2 with TRBJ2-6, with D uncertain. This CDR3 is built from 14 residues. The germline V gene encodes CDR1 SGHTA and CDR2 FQGNSA. Trimming shortened V by 4 bases and J by 9 bases, and 13 bases separated the two germline ends. DNA for the CDR3: TGTGCCAGCAGCTCTCCCTCGATAGTCAACGTCCTGACTTTC. Residues: CASSSPSIVNVLTF.

This clonotype has more than one count but fewer than ten. V gene TRBV5-1 combines with J gene TRBJ2-7; D uncertain. This CDR3 is 15 amino acids long. V shed 0 bases and J shed 2 bases, with 12 bases lying between them. The germline CDR1 and CDR2 sequences are SGHRS and YFSETQ. The CDR3 nucleotides read TGCGCCAGCAGCTTGGATCCCAGTTTTACCTACGAGCAGTACTTC. Its protein product is CASSLDPSFTYEQYF.

Turning to this clonotype: A read error is possible here, since a much larger clone lies one base away. V and J are TRBV15 and TRBJ2-3; no reliable D call. Germline values: CDR1 LNHNV, CDR2 YYDKDF (reference sequence). The CDR3 runs to 14 residues. V lost 0 bases, J lost 14 bases, and 18 bases lay in between. CDR3 sequence reads: CATSRDQDSSEPYF. The CDR3 DNA sequence: TGTGCCACCAGCAGAGACCAAGACTCCTCTGAACCGTATTTT.

CDR3 nucleotides: TGTGCCTGGAGCCCAGGGGCAGATACGCAGTATTTT. This codes for CAWSPGADTQYF. The chain is built from TRBV30 and TRBJ2-3; a possible D gene is TRBD1 (6 bases). Per the germline V gene, CDR1 is GTSNPN and CDR2 is SVGIG (reference sequence). The CDR3 has 12 residues. V dropped 3 bases and J dropped 4 bases, with 8 bases sitting between them.

This clonotype appeared many times. The chain combines TRBV3-1 with TRBJ2-1, with 11 bases lining up with TRBD2. This CDR3 contains 13 residues. Germline loops: CDR1 LGHDT, CDR2 YNNKEL (reference sequence). V was pared by 3 bases and J by 15 bases, with 7 bases of the junction left unmatched. The CDR3 nucleotides read TGTGCCAGCAGCCAGGGGGCTAGCGGGAGGCTGTTCTTC. It yields the protein CASSQGASGRLFF.

This clonotype was recorded many times. The V and J genes are TRBV6-2 or TRBV6-3 and TRBJ2-1; D ambiguous. Germline CDR1 and CDR2: MNHEY and SVGEGT. V was pared by 8 bases and J by 4 bases, with 18 bases between. The CDR3 has 15 residues. The CDR3 is CASSRVLSVYNEQFF. CDR3 DNA: TGTGCCAGCTCCAGAGTATTATCCGTATACAATGAGCAGTTCTTC.